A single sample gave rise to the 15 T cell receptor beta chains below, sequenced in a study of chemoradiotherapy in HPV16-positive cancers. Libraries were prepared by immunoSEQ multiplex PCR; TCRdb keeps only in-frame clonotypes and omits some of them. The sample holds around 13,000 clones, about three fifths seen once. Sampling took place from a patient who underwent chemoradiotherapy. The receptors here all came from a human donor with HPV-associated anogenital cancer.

The CDR3 nucleotides are TGTGCCTGGAGTGTAACTAGCGGGAGAGAGCAGTACTTC. Protein product: CAWSVTSGREQYF. This chain links TRBV30 with TRBJ2-7; 11 nucleotides agree with TRBD2. Germline CDR1 GTSNPN, CDR2 SVGIG (reference sequence). The V gene end was trimmed by 0 bases and the J gene end by 7 bases; junction bases not matched to a gene: 2. The CDR3 consists of 13 residues.

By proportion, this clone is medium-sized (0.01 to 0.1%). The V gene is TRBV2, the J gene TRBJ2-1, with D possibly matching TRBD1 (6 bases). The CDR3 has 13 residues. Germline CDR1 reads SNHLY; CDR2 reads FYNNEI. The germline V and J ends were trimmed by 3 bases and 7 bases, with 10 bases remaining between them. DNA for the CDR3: TGTGCCAGCAGTGAGCAGGGGATGAATGAGCAGTTCTTC. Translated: CASSEQGMNEQFF.

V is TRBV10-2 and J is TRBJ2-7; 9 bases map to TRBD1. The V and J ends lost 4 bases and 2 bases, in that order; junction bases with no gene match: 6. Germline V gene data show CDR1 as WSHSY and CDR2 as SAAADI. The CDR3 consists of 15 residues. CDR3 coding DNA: TGCGCCAGCAGTGCTGCTTGGACAGGGGCCTACGAGCAGTACTTC. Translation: CASSAAWTGAYEQYF.

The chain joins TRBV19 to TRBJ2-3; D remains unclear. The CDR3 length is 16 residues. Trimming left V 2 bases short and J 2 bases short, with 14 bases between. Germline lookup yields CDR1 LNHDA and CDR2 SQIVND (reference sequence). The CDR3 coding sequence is TGTGCCAGTAGTATATATTTGGGCCTCACCACAGATACGCAGTATTTT. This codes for CASSIYLGLTTDTQYF. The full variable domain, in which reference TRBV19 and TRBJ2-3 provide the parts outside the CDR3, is DGGITQSPKYLFRKEGQNVTLSCEQNLNHDAMYWYRQDPGQGLRLIYYSQIVNDFQKGDIAEGYSVSREKKESFPLTVTSAQKNPTAFYLCASSIYLGLTTDTQYFGPGTRLTVL.

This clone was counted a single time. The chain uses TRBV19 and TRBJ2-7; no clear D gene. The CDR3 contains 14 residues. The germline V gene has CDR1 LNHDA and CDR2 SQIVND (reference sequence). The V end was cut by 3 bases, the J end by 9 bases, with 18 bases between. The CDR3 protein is CASSIGLFLSVQYF. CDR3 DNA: TGTGCCAGTAGTATCGGGCTATTTCTCTCGGTGCAGTACTTC.

The CDR3 spells CASSIGGRYGYTF. The CDR3, as DNA: TGTGCCAGCAGCATCGGGGGCCGCTATGGCTACACCTTC. The chain joins TRBV6-5 to TRBJ1-2, with D possibly matching TRBD1 (6 bases). The CDR3 has 13 residues. Germline V lookup: CDR1 MNHEY, CDR2 SVGAGI. V gave up 6 bases and J gave up 4 bases, with 12 bases separating them.

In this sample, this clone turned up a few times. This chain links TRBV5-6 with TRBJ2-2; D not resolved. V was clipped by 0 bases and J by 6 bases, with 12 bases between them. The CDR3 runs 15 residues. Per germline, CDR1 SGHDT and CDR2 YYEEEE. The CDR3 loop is CASSLGQVRAGELFF. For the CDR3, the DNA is TGTGCCAGCAGCTTGGGACAAGTTAGGGCCGGGGAGCTGTTTTTT. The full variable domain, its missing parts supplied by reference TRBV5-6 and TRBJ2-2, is DAGVTQSPTHLIKTRGQQVTLRCSPKSGHDTVSWYQQALGQGPQFIFQYYEEEERQRGNFPDRFSGHQFPNYSSELNVNALLLGDSALYLCASSLGQVRAGELFFGEGSRLTVL.

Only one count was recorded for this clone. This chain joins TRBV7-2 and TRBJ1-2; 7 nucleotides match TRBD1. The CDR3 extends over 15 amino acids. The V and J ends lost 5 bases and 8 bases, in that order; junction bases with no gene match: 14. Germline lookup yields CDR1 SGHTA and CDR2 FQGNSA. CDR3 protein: CASSPRNDRAGGYTF. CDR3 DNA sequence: TGTGCCAGCAGCCCGAGGAACGACAGGGCGGGCGGCTACACCTTC.

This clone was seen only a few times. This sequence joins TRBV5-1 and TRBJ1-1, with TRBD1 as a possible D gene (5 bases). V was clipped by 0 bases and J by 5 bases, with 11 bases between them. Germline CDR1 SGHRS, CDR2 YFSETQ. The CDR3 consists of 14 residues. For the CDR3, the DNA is TGCGCCAGCAGCTTGGTACAGGCTGGGACTGAAGCTTTCTTT. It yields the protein CASSLVQAGTEAFF.

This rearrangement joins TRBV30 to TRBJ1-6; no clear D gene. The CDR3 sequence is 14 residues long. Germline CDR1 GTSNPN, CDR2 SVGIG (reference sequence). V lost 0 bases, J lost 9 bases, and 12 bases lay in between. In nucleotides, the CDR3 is TGTGCCTGGAGTGTGGGCCAGTATCCTTCACCCCTCCACTTT. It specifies CAWSVGQYPSPLHF.

The DNA of the CDR3 is TGTGCCTGCCGCCGGGGTGGCTACACCTTC. As protein: CACRRGGYTF. This chain connects TRBV30 to TRBJ1-2; D uncertain. Germline loops: CDR1 GTSNPN, CDR2 SVGIG (reference sequence). V lost 6 bases to trimming and J lost 7 bases, with 9 bases between them. The CDR3 sequence is 10 residues long.

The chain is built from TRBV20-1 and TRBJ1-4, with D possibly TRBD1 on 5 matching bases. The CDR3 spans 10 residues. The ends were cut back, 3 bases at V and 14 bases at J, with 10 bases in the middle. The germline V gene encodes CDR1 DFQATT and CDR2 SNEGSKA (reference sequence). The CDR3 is CSASAGRLFF. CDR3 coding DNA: TGCAGTGCTAGTGCGGGACGTCTGTTTTTT.

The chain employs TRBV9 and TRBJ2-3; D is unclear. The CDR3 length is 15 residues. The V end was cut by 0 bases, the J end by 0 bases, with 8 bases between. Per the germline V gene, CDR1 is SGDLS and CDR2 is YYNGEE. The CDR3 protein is CASSVEGRSTDTQYF. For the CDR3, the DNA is TGTGCCAGCAGCGTAGAGGGTAGGAGCACAGATACGCAGTATTTT.

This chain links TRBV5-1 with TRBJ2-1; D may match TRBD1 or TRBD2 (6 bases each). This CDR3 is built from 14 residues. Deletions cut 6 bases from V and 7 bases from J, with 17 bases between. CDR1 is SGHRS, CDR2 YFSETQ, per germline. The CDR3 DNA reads TGCGCCAGCACTTTTATGGGGGGCAGGAATGAGCAGTTCTTC. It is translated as CASTFMGGRNEQFF.

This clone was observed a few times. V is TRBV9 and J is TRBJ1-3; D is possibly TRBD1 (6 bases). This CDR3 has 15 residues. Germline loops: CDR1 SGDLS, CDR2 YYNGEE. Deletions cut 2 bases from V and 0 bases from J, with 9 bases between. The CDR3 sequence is CASSVGDTSGNTIYF. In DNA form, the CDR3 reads TGTGCCAGCAGCGTGGGGGACACCTCTGGAAACACCATATATTTT. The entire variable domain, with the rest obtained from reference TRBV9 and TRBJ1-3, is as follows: DSGVTQTPKHLITATGQRVTLRCSPRSGDLSVYWYQQSLDQGLQFLIQYYNGEERAKGNILERFSAQQFPDLHSELNLSSLELGDSALYFCASSVGDTSGNTIYFGEGSWLTVV.